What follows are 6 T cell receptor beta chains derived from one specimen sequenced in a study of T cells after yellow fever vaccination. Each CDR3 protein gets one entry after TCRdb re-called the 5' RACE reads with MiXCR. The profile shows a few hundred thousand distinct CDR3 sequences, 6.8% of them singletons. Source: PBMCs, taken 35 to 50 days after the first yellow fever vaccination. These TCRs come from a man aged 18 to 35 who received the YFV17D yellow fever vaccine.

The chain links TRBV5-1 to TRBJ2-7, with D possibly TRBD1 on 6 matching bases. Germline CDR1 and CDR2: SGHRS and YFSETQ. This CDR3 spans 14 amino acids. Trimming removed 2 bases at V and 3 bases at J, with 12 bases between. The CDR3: CASSLGRTDYEQYF. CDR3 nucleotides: TGCGCCAGCAGCTTAGGACGGACAGACTACGAGCAGTACTTC.

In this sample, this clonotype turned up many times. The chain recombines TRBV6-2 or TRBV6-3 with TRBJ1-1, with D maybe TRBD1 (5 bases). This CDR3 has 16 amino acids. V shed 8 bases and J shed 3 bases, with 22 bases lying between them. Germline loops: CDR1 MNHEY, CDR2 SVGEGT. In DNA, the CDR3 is TGTGCCAGCCCCCGGGGGACGGGTCATGCGGACACTGAAGCTTTCTTT. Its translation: CASPRGTGHADTEAFF.

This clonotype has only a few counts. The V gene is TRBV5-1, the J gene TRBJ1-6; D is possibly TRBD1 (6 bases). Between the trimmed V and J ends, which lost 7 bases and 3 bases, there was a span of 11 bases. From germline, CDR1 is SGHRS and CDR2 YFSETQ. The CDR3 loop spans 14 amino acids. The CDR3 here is CASSGDNYNSPLHF. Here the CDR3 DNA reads TGCGCCAGCTCGGGGGACAACTATAATTCACCCCTCCACTTT.

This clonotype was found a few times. The CDR3 is CATDPRDGWGGTQYF. DNA of the CDR3: TGTGCCACAGACCCACGGGACGGCTGGGGGGGGACCCAGTACTTC. The chain is built from TRBV7-9 and TRBJ2-5; 7 bases agree with TRBD2. From germline, CDR1 is SEHNR and CDR2 FQNEAQ (reference sequence). J lost 7 bases, V lost 10 bases, and 18 bases had no gene match. The CDR3 consists of 15 residues. The variable domain in full, completed from reference TRBV7-9 and TRBJ2-5, reads DTGVSQNPRHKITKRGQNVTFRCDPISEHNRLYWYRQTLGQGPEFLTYFQNEAQLEKSRLLSDRFSAERPKGSFSTLEIQRTEQGDSAMYLCATDPRDGWGGTQYFGPGTRLLVL.

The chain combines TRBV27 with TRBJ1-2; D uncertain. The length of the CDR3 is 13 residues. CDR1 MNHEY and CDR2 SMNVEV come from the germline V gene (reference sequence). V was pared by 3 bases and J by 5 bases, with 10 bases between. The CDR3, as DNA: TGTGCCAGCAGTTTCGCAGATCAGTATGGCTACACCTTC. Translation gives CASSFADQYGYTF.

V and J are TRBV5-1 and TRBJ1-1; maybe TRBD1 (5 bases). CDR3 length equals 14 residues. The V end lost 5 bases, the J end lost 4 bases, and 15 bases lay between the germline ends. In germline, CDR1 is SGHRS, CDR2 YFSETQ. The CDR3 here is CASRNQGSSTEAFF. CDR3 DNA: TGCGCCAGCAGGAATCAGGGTTCGAGCACTGAAGCTTTCTTT.